This T cell receptor (beta chain) appears in the sequencing data of a study of tumor-infiltrating lymphocytes in primary liver carcinoma. Study in general: Surgical resection treated primary liver carcinoma in the patients.

Germline DNA was also extracted, and blood RNA derived from unsorted whole blood. V was clipped by 4 bases and J by 4 bases, with 6 bases between them. Germline CDR1 and CDR2: SGHTA and FQGTGA. The CDR3 contains 12 residues. A constant-region primer primed TCR beta cDNA synthesis from roughly 510 ng of total RNA. Libraries covering TCR beta were generated through three nested multiplex PCR rounds (using a slightly modified ARM-PCR). Rounds one and two of PCR, each of about 10 cycles, were primed with TRBV1-TRBV30 forward primers and a C-beta reverse primer. Each CDR3 protein gets one entry after TCRdb re-called the multiplex PCR reads with MiXCR. The table lists approximately 340,000 distinct CDR3 sequences, about two thirds of them singletons.

This sequence originates from a man aged 35-49 years with primary liver carcinoma and hepatitis B virus infection. Sequencing used peripheral blood. The chain has TRBV7-3 and TRBJ2-3, with unresolved D. DNA of the CDR3: TGTGCCAGCAGCTCTGGGTCAGATACGCAGTATTTT. Amino acid sequence: CASSSGSDTQYF. Full variable domain (remainder filled in from reference TRBV7-3 and TRBJ2-3): GAGVSQTPSNKVTEKGKYVELRCDPISGHTALYWYRQSLGQGPEFLIYFQGTGAADDSGLPNDRFFAVRPEGSVSTLKIQRTERGDSAVYLCASSSGSDTQYFGPGTRLTVL.